This T cell receptor beta chain derives from a study of tumor T cells in aggressive B-cell lymphoma. Germline V gene lookup returns CDR1 MDHEN and CDR2 SYDVKM. The ends were cut back, 2 bases at V and 0 bases at J, with 11 bases in the middle. The CDR3 sequence is 15 residues long. This clone appeared once. Method: immunoSEQ multiplex PCR; TCRdb's copy keeps in-frame clones and lacks some. This sample has 2,000 to 2,500 clones, with 90% found just once. Specimen: tumor tissue. The TCR comes from an adult with diffuse large B cell lymphoma. The chain is built from TRBV28 and TRBJ2-7; D is possibly TRBD2 (5 bases). The CDR3 protein is CASSLPLEGSYEQYF. CDR3 DNA: TGTGCCAGCAGTTTACCCCTCGAGGGCTCCTACGAGCAGTACTTC.